The clone carrying this TCR beta chain was seen a single time. These data belong to a study of T cell changes during pregnancy in multiple sclerosis. Repertoires were generated with immunoSEQ multiplex PCR, while TCRdb's copy carries only in-frame clones and drops some. The data contain approximately 130,000 clones, 90% to 96% of them singletons. Trimming at V came to 3 bases and at J to 0 bases, leaving 3 bases not matched to a gene. The CDR3 runs to 15 residues. CDR1 and CDR2 (germline): SGHAT, FQNNGV. The V gene is TRBV11-2, the J gene TRBJ1-1, with 8 bases that match TRBD1. Sample: peripheral blood, taken after pregnancy. The receptor comes from a female donor with multiple sclerosis, enrolled in a pregnancy study. The CDR3 DNA follows: TGTGCCAGCAGCTTGCAGGGGGCCATGAACACTGAAGCTTTCTTT. Encoded protein: CASSLQGAMNTEAFF.